The 30 T cell receptor beta chains listed next were all sequenced from one sample in a study of T-cell reconstitution after alpha-beta-depleted transplantation in children. Preparation of the TCRbeta library was carried out with unique molecular identifiers. A single record per CDR3 protein comes from TCRdb applying MiXCR to the PCR reads. The sample lists about 540,000 distinct CDR3 sequences; about 17% were seen once. The sequencing used PBMCs from the stem cell graft donor, collected from the stem cell graft. These receptors were obtained from a human donor who donated a stem cell graft to a child with acute lymphoblastic leukemia.

The J gene is TRBJ1-6, the V gene TRBV5-1; TRBD1 is a possible D gene (5 bases). CDR1 and CDR2 (germline): SGHRS, YFSETQ. With 4 bases removed from V and 0 bases from J, the gap between germline ends came to 17 bases. CDR3 size: 18 residues. The DNA of the CDR3 is TGCGCCAGCAGCCCGGGGACTGCTACCTACTCCTATAATTCACCCCTCCACTTT. Translated, it gives CASSPGTATYSYNSPLHF.

The genes are TRBV5-1 and TRBJ1-2; D not certain. The CDR3 is 15 residues long. Germline CDR1 is SGHRS and CDR2 is YFSETQ. V lost 0 bases, J lost 2 bases, and 11 bases lay in between. The CDR3 region has the DNA TGCGCCAGCAGCTTGGATGGCGGACTGAACTATGGCTACACCTTC. Translated: CASSLDGGLNYGYTF.

This clonotype was observed a handful of times. This chain links TRBV6-6 with TRBJ2-7; 8 bases map to TRBD1. The ends lost 5 bases at V and 11 bases at J; junction bases unmatched: 11. The CDR3 totals 13 residues. Germline V gives CDR1 MNHNY, CDR2 SVGAGI (reference sequence). CDR3: CASSPSRQGMEYF. The CDR3 DNA reads as TGTGCCAGCAGTCCCTCCCGACAGGGGATGGAGTACTTC.

V is TRBV20-1 and J is TRBJ2-3, with TRBD2 matching over 7 bases. CDR3 length equals 15 residues. Trimming cost V 6 bases and J 2 bases; bases outside gene matches: 11. Looked up from germline, CDR1 is DFQATT and CDR2 is SNEGSKA (reference sequence). The CDR3 sequence is CSAKTGLADTDTQYF. Written as DNA, the CDR3 is TGCAGTGCCAAGACGGGGCTAGCGGACACAGATACGCAGTATTTT.

This clonotype occurred a few times. CDR3 amino acids: CASSYSGSRTDTQYF. CDR3 nucleotide sequence: TGTGCCAGCAGTTACAGCGGGAGCCGCACAGATACGCAGTATTTT. V is TRBV6-5 and J is TRBJ2-3; 8 bases fit TRBD2. V was clipped by 2 bases and J by 1 base; unmatched bases: 2. The CDR3 covers 15 residues. Per germline, CDR1 MNHEY and CDR2 SVGAGI.

This chain joins TRBV6-5 and TRBJ2-1; 14 bases are a match to TRBD2. The CDR3 has 17 amino acids. V lost 2 bases to trimming and J lost 9 bases; unmatched junction nucleotides: 9. CDR1 and CDR2 (germline): MNHEY, SVGAGI. In nucleotides, the CDR3 is TGTGCCAGCAGTTACGCCCGGGGGACTAGCGGGAGCGGTGAGCAGTTCTTC. This sequence encodes CASSYARGTSGSGEQFF.

This chain's CDR3 is CASRPDRDLLEGELFF. CDR3 nucleotides: TGTGCCAGCAGGCCCGACAGGGACCTTTTGGAGGGGGAGCTGTTTTTT. This chain joins TRBV9 and TRBJ2-2; 7 bases fit TRBD1. The CDR3 is 16 amino acids. Trimming at V came to 5 bases and at J to 8 bases, leaving 15 bases not matched to a gene. Germline V lookup: CDR1 SGDLS, CDR2 YYNGEE. The entire variable domain, with the rest obtained from reference TRBV9 and TRBJ2-2, is as follows: DSGVTQTPKHLITATGQRVTLRCSPRSGDLSVYWYQQSLDQGLQFLIQYYNGEERAKGNILERFSAQQFPDLHSELNLSSLELGDSALYFCASRPDRDLLEGELFFGEGSRLTVL.

The sample holds a few counts of this clonotype. The chain carries TRBV20-1 and TRBJ1-1; no reliable D call. This CDR3 region has 14 residues. Germline assignment: CDR1 DFQATT and CDR2 SNEGSKA (reference sequence). V dropped 4 bases and J dropped 1 base, with 13 bases sitting between them. The CDR3 nucleotides are TGCAGTGCTAACTGGGTGGGTTCGAACACTGAAGCTTTCTTT. Translating it yields CSANWVGSNTEAFF.

In its sample, this clonotype was seen a few times. J is TRBJ2-6 and V is TRBV5-1; 9 bases line up with TRBD1. This CDR3 spans 18 amino acids. Germline V gene sequence: CDR1 SGHRS, CDR2 YFSETQ. V was clipped by 4 bases and J by 0 bases; unmatched bases: 8. CDR3 in DNA: TGCGCCAGCAGCAAAAGGACAGGGGATTTCTCTGGGGCCAACGTCCTGACTTTC. This translates into CASSKRTGDFSGANVLTF.

The J gene is TRBJ2-2, the V gene TRBV21-1; the D call TRBD2 from the table was never checked on the DNA. TRBV21-1 corresponds to a pseudogene. The CDR3 runs to 15 residues. The CDR3 is CASSEREGRTGELFF. CDR3 DNA: TGTGCCAGCAGCGAGCGGGAGGGCCGTACCGGGGAGCTGTTTTTT.

This clonotype was seen more than once but under ten times. The chain combines TRBV5-1 with TRBJ1-2; D remains unclear. CDR1 and CDR2 from the germline V gene are SGHRS and YFSETQ. Trimming removed 7 bases from V and 5 bases from J, with 15 bases in between. The CDR3 has 13 residues. In DNA, the CDR3 is TGCGCCAGCGGCCCCGGGGAGGTGTATGGCTACACCTTC. Its protein product is CASGPGEVYGYTF.

The table lists this clonotype with a few counts. V and J are TRBV6-5 and TRBJ1-2, with TRBD1 identical over 7 bases. V gave up 6 bases and J gave up 0 bases; unmatched junction bases: 7. The germline gives CDR1 MNHEY, CDR2 SVGAGI. The CDR3 has 15 amino acids. CDR3 nucleotide sequence: TGTGCCAGCAGAACTCGGGACAGTGCTAACTATGGCTACACCTTC. This translates into CASRTRDSANYGYTF.

The chain couples TRBV27 to TRBJ1-5; D unresolved. The CDR3 contains 14 residues. V shed 3 bases and J shed 5 bases, with 11 bases lying between them. Per germline, CDR1 MNHEY and CDR2 SMNVEV (reference sequence). The CDR3: CASSFERADQPQHF. CDR3 nucleotides: TGTGCCAGCAGTTTTGAGAGGGCCGATCAGCCCCAGCATTTT.

This clonotype was seen more than once but under ten times. The genes are TRBV19 and TRBJ2-1, with 13 bases matching TRBD2. There are 15 residues in the CDR3. Per the germline V gene, CDR1 is LNHDA and CDR2 is SQIVND (reference sequence). The V segment lost 5 bases and the J segment 10 bases; nucleotides outside the gene matches: 8. The CDR3 sequence is CASSLGLAGEEEQFF. The CDR3 DNA reads TGTGCCAGTAGTCTAGGACTAGCGGGAGAGGAGGAGCAGTTCTTC.

The J gene is TRBJ2-1, the V gene TRBV5-1, with 11 bases fitting TRBD2. Germline V gives CDR1 SGHRS, CDR2 YFSETQ. V trimming: 2 bases; J trimming: 0 bases; junction bases outside the gene matches: 13. The CDR3 extends over 20 amino acids. DNA of the CDR3: TGCGCCAGCAGCTTTCCCGGGACTAGCGGAGGGGGCAGCTCCTACAATGAGCAGTTCTTC. Translated: CASSFPGTSGGGSSYNEQFF.

This rearrangement joins TRBV12-3 or TRBV12-4 to TRBJ2-7; possibly TRBD2 for D (6 bases). The CDR3 is 16 residues long. V was shortened by 6 bases and J by 0 bases, with 18 bases between the two germline ends. CDR3 protein: CASSALDPRDSYEQYF. CDR3 DNA sequence: TGTGCCAGCAGCGCTTTAGACCCGCGGGACTCCTACGAGCAGTACTTC.

Many counts were recorded for this clonotype. This chain connects TRBV29-1 to TRBJ2-7, with 9 bases matching TRBD1. Germline values: CDR1 SQVTM, CDR2 ANQGSEA. V was clipped by 3 bases and J by 0 bases; unmatched bases: 3. This CDR3 has 14 residues. In nucleotides, the CDR3 is TGCAGCGTTGAGGGGACAGGGTCCTCCTACGAGCAGTACTTC. This sequence encodes CSVEGTGSSYEQYF.

The chain couples TRBV6-5 to TRBJ2-2, with TRBD2 matching 10 bases. Germline V gene lookup returns CDR1 MNHEY and CDR2 SVGAGI. The length of the CDR3 is 17 residues. V lost 4 bases to trimming and J lost 7 bases; unmatched junction nucleotides: 12. Here the CDR3 reads CASSSPPSGRRIGELFF. The CDR3, as DNA: TGTGCCAGCAGTTCCCCCCCTAGCGGGAGAAGGATCGGGGAGCTGTTTTTT.

This clonotype has more than one count but fewer than ten. The gene calls are TRBV5-1 and TRBJ2-1, with TRBD1 as a possible D gene (6 bases). This CDR3 has 16 amino acids. CDR1 is SGHRS and CDR2 is YFSETQ in the germline V gene. Trimming stripped 2 bases from V and 4 bases from J, with 16 bases between. The CDR3 DNA reads as TGCGCCAGCAGCTTTTCAGGGACAAGTCGATACAATGAGCAGTTCTTC. This encodes CASSFSGTSRYNEQFF.

The chain joins TRBV2 to TRBJ2-3; D gene unclear. Germline V gives CDR1 SNHLY, CDR2 FYNNEI. The V and J ends lost 8 bases and 12 bases respectively, with 18 bases between them. The CDR3 loop spans 12 amino acids. CDR3 nucleotide sequence: TGTGCCAGCCTCTGGGGTCTGACGACTCAGTATTTT. It specifies CASLWGLTTQYF.

This rearrangement joins TRBV20-1 to TRBJ1-3; D perhaps matches TRBD1 (6 bases). In germline, CDR1 is DFQATT, CDR2 SNEGSKA (reference sequence). This CDR3 region has 12 residues. V lost 3 bases, J lost 6 bases, and 9 bases lay in between. The CDR3 coding sequence is TGCAGTGCTAGGACAGGTCAAAACACCATATATTTT. Protein: CSARTGQNTIYF.

This clonotype has just a few counts. The chain joins TRBV12-3 or TRBV12-4 to TRBJ1-2; a possible D gene is TRBD1 (5 bases). There are 13 residues in the CDR3. Trimming left V 6 bases short and J 6 bases short, with 14 bases between. The CDR3 DNA sequence: TGTGCCAGCAGCCGTCAGGGTTTGGATGGCTACACCTTC. Its translation: CASSRQGLDGYTF.

The chain employs TRBV5-1 and TRBJ2-1; 11 bases are shared with TRBD2. The CDR3 spans 18 residues. The germline V gene has CDR1 SGHRS and CDR2 YFSETQ. V was clipped by 4 bases and J by 6 bases; unmatched bases: 15. The CDR3 reads CASSGETLLAGESNEQFF. The CDR3 DNA reads as TGCGCCAGCAGCGGGGAAACTTTACTAGCGGGAGAGTCCAATGAGCAGTTCTTC. Based on the CDR3 plus reference TRBV5-1 and TRBJ2-1, the full variable domain is KAGVTQTPRYLIKTRGQQVTLSCSPISGHRSVSWYQQTPGQGLQFLFEYFSETQRNKGNFPGRFSGRQFSNSRSEMNVSTLELGDSALYLCASSGETLLAGESNEQFFGPGTRLTVL.

This clonotype was counted a few times. This chain joins TRBV5-8 and TRBJ1-1, with TRBD1 matching 8 bases. The V and J ends lost 10 bases and 7 bases, in that order; junction bases with no gene match: 6. Germline V CDR1 and CDR2: SGHTS, YDEGEE. The CDR3 runs to 11 residues. The chain's CDR3 is CAGGQGHEAFF. The CDR3 DNA reads TGTGCCGGCGGACAGGGACATGAAGCTTTCTTT.

This clonotype was counted a few times. J is TRBJ1-5 and V is TRBV18; no reliable D call. Germline CDR1 is KGHSH and CDR2 is LQKENI. The CDR3 contains 13 residues. Trimming left V 3 bases short and J 3 bases short, with 6 bases between. The DNA of the CDR3 is TGTGCCAGCTCACCGGGAAACAATCAGCCCCAGCATTTT. Translating gives CASSPGNNQPQHF. The full variable domain, completed using reference TRBV18 and TRBJ1-5, is NAGVMQNPRHLVRRRGQEARLRCSPMKGHSHVYWYRQLPEEGLKFMVYLQKENIIDESGMPKERFSAEFPKEGPSILRIQQVVRGDSAAYFCASSPGNNQPQHFGDGTRLSIL.

The chain has TRBV7-2 and TRBJ2-1; no firm D call. Germline loops: CDR1 SGHTA, CDR2 FQGNSA. The V end was cut by 5 bases, the J end by 2 bases, with 19 bases between. This CDR3 comprises 17 residues. The CDR3 nucleotides are TGTGCCAGCAGCCATTGGGTATGGCGAAGAGCCTACAATGAGCAGTTCTTC. Its translation is CASSHWVWRRAYNEQFF.

There are a few counts of this clonotype. The chain combines TRBV4-2 with TRBJ1-1; D may be TRBD1 (6 bases). Germline CDR1 LGHNA, CDR2 YNFKEQ. The CDR3 loop spans 13 amino acids. V shed 8 bases and J shed 1 base, with 11 bases lying between them. The CDR3 region is CASGKQGNTEAFF. CDR3 sequence (DNA): TGTGCCAGCGGTAAACAGGGGAACACTGAAGCTTTCTTT.

The V call is TRBV3-1, the J call TRBJ2-3; perhaps D is TRBD1 or TRBD2 (5 bases each). CDR3 length: 15 residues. Trimming removed 0 bases at V and 2 bases at J, with 9 bases between. Germline-derived CDR1 and CDR2 are LGHDT and YNNKEL (reference sequence). The CDR3 DNA follows: TGTGCCAGCAGCCAAGAAGGGACGGCCACAGATACGCAGTATTTT. It is translated as CASSQEGTATDTQYF.

V gene TRBV7-6 combines with J gene TRBJ2-1; D is undetermined. This CDR3 comprises 12 residues. Trimming removed 1 base from V and 11 bases from J, with 9 bases in between. Germline loops: CDR1 SGHVS, CDR2 FNYEAQ. CDR3 sequence: CASSLVWSKQFF. The CDR3, as DNA: TGTGCCAGCAGCTTAGTATGGTCTAAGCAGTTCTTC.

Only a few counts were recorded for this clonotype. The gene calls are TRBV29-1 and TRBJ2-3; TRBD1 might be the D (6 bases). Trimming removed 4 bases at V and 0 bases at J, with 11 bases between. Germline V gene lookup returns CDR1 SQVTM and CDR2 ANQGSEA. The CDR3 is made up of 14 amino acids. In nucleotides, the CDR3 is TGCAGCGTTGCAGGGGCCCAAAGCACAGATACGCAGTATTTT. Its protein product is CSVAGAQSTDTQYF.